The clone carrying this T cell receptor beta chain was detected many times. The treatment was: PENTA 11 planned treatment interruption arm or continuous ART arm. From thawed PBMCs, naive CD4+ CD45RA+ CD45RO- T cells were sorted. The TCR library was built from RNA with a 3' RACE protocol and unique molecular identifiers. TCRdb recomputed calls from the 3' RACE reads with MiXCR, one row per CDR3 protein. The sample carries 40,000 to 55,000 distinct CDR3 sequences, 4.3% recorded once. V lost 3 bases and J lost 3, with 13 bases in between. The CDR3 sequence is 15 residues long. Germline CDR1 is SGHDT and CDR2 is YYEEEE. This entry comes from a study of HIV-infected children after antiretroviral therapy interruption. In the study overall: EBV and CMV exposure was recorded in most children. Weeks 0, 12, interruption end (24 or 48), and about 3 years post-study gave interruption-arm samples.

The sequencing used CD45RA+ CD4+ T cells from PBMCs, pooled from several time points, collected from a donor given antiretroviral therapy, either interrupted or continuous. Regarding subset: naive CD4+ CD45RA+ CD45RO- T cells. The V call is TRBV5-6, the J call TRBJ1-5; D not resolved. This clonotype was obtained from a pool of human donors with HIV. The CDR3 sequence is CASSSRRFLNQPQHF. Written as DNA, the CDR3 is TGTGCCAGCAGCTCGCGACGGTTTCTCAATCAGCCCCAGCATTTT.